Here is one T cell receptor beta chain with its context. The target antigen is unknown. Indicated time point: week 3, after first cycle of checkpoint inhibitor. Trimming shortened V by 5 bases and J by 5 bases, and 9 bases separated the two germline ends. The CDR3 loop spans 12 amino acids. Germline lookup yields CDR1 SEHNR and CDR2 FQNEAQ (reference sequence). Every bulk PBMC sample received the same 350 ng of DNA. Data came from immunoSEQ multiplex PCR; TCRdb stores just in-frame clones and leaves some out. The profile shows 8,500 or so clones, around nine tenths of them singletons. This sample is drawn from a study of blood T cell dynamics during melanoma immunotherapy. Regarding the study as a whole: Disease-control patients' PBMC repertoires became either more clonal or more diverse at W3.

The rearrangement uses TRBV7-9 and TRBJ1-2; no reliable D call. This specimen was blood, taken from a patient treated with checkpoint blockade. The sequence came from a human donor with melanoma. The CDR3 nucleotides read TGTGCCAGCAGCCCGGAGGGTTATGGCTACACCTTC. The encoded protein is CASSPEGYGYTF.